The entry that follows covers one T cell receptor (beta chain) sequence. No antigen is known for it. No quality values exist for individual bases; no much larger clone is one base distant. These data originate in a study of shared clonotypes between healthy human individuals (dated by TCRdb to between 2020 and 2021). A note on the overall study: A few men and a couple of women, aged 18 to 49 years, made up the cohort. For each donor, CD4 naive and CD4 memory were each given three plates, CD8 naive was given two plates, and CD8 memory was given one plate. To estimate repertoire size and how much clonotypes are shared between individuals, the study performed deep sequencing of blood TCR repertoires from about five healthy adults. To increase sequencing depth and limit assay-specific biases, TCR repertoire library preparation and sequencing were carried out by different laboratories using diverse techniques. Leukapheresis yielded between about 0.9 and 8.9 billion PBMCs per donor.

Study-level results and caveats: Estimated clonotype richness was generally larger for naive than for memory subsets. Based on pairwise subsampling, the degree of clonotype sharing among donors was expected to be affected by sequencing depth. Even with the large sequencing depth, rarefaction of the sorted-subset datasets indicated that sequencing was incomplete. Sampling was restricted to blood, and TCR repertoires in tissue are likely to differ from TCR repertoires in blood. Because the study included only a small number of donors, the genetic and exposure-history diversity represented was limited. Compared with non-shared clonotypes, clonotypes shared by all four sorted-subset donors had higher generation probabilities. Across a handful of donors, approximately 5% of naive CD4, roughly 3.5% of naive CD8, roughly 2.3% of memory CD4, and around 0.4% of memory CD8 clonotypes were shared.

Using the deep immunoSEQ assay, multiplex PCR amplified TCR CDR3 regions from genomic DNA. Extracted genomic DNA from each cell subset was distributed evenly across all wells of several immunoSEQ 96-well plates, and each plate was treated as a replicate. For sorted subsets, around 0.2 ug genomic DNA, equal to 25,000 to 35,000 T cell genomes, was loaded into each replicate PCR. Purified libraries were measured with a Qubit 3.0 fluorometer, size-checked on a Bioanalyzer 2100, and measured again with the KAPA Library Quantification kit. Every immunoSEQ 96-well plate was sequenced on a dedicated single-read 150-cycle Illumina NextSeq 550 flow cell. On the study's bioinformatics: The immunoSEQ output contained only junctional sequences without quality scores, so filtering could not match that applied to full-length reads. To assign V/J genes and CDR3, sequences were annotated using PyIR, a Python wrapper for IgBLAST v1.9, with IMGT germline references. Reads were filtered out if the reads had weak V/J assignments (E-value above 1e-6), no CDR3, stop codons, out-of-frame junctions, or ambiguous translated residues. A V3J clonotype was defined by an identical inferred V gene, J gene, and CDR3 amino acid sequence. Percentage overlap between repertoires was calculated by dividing the number of shared unique clonotypes by the size of the smaller repertoire. Repertoire richness was assessed with RTK rarefaction, the Chao1 estimator, and Recon v2.1 estimates of unobserved clonotypes. Generation probabilities were computed with OLGA for all TCRbeta clonotypes obtained by the gDNA method from a few donors. TCRdb carries this immuneACCESS record with in-frame sequences only. Its versions omit some clonotypes, under half of them owing to an unresolved V gene in the studies checked, with the rest unexplained. V, J and clone size were drawn from that table, and D and trimming were deduced from the DNA. Here the sample has about 1.5 million clones; under 99% occur a single time. About 0.42% of the sample lies in the top ten.

Looking up the germline V gene (reference sequence) yields CDR1 SGHNT and CDR2 YYREEE. From V the trimming removes 3 bases and from J it removes 9 bases, while the gene matches leave 2 bases of the junction unaccounted for. The CDR3 covers 11 residues, taking in both the cysteine and the phenylalanine. Only CDR3 DNA remains: 33 bases, in frame from the first base. The donors were healthy, HIV-negative adults who had no recently reported acute infections or vaccinations. All donors were Caucasian adults living in Nashville, Tennessee, USA. Magnetic negative selection was used to enrich CD4+ T cells, after which naive cells were positively selected on CD45RA and the negative fraction became the memory subset. After blood collection by leukapheresis, PBMCs were isolated using Ficoll-Histopaque density gradient centrifugation and then cryopreserved in the vapor phase of liquid nitrogen. Analytical flow cytometry was used to check the purity and quantity of each magnetically sorted T cell population. Each sorted fraction had its genomic DNA isolated and then quantified by UV absorbance on a Nanodrop 2000c.

The source of this sequence is a young man in good health. Recombination connected TRBV5-4 to TRBJ2-5, with TRBD2 matching 7 junction bases. Sample: naive CD4+ T cells sorted from blood. This specimen's cell subset or site label, interpreted: CD45RA+ positively selected. CDR3 sequence: CASSSREAQYF. The sequenced DNA is TGTGCCAGCAGCTCCCGGGAGGCCCAGTACTTC. Extended through the reference TRBV5-4 and TRBJ2-5 proteins, this CDR3 yields the full variable domain: ETGVTQSPTHLIKTRGQQVTLRCSSQSGHNTVSWYQQALGQGPQFIFQYYREEENGRGNFPPRFSGLQFPNYSSELNVNALELDDSALYLCASSSREAQYFGPGTRLLVL.